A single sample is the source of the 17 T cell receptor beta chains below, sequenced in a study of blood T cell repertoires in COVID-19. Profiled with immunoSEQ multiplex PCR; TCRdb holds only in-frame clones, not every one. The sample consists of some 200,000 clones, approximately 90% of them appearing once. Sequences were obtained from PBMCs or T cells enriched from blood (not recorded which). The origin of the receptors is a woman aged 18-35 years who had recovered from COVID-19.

The CDR3 reads CASSQDRREMDTQYF. CDR3 DNA: TGTGCCAGCAGCCAAGATCGGCGGGAGATGGATACGCAGTATTTT. This chain uses TRBV4-2 with TRBJ2-3, with 7 bases identical to TRBD2. Germline V lookup: CDR1 LGHNA, CDR2 YNFKEQ. The CDR3 consists of 15 residues. Germline trimming cut 0 bases from V and 6 bases from J; bases unmatched to any gene: 6.

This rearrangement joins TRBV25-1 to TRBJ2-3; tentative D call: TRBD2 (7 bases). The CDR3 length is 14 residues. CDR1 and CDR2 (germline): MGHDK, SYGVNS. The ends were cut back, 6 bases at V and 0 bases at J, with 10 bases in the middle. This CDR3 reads CASRRGGSTDTQYF. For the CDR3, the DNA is TGTGCCAGCAGGAGGGGGGGGAGCACAGATACGCAGTATTTT.

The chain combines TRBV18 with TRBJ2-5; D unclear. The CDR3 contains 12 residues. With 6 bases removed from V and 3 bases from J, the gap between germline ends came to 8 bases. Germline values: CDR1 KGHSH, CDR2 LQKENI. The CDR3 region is CASSPTEETQYF. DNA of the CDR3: TGTGCCAGCTCGCCAACAGAAGAGACCCAGTACTTC. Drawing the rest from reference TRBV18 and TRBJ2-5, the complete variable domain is NAGVMQNPRHLVRRRGQEARLRCSPMKGHSHVYWYRQLPEEGLKFMVYLQKENIIDESGMPKERFSAEFPKEGPSILRIQQVVRGDSAAYFCASSPTEETQYFGPGTRLLVL.

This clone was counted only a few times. The CDR3 sequence: CASSSRTSGSVDTQYF. For the CDR3, the DNA is TGTGCCAGCAGTTCCCGGACTAGCGGGAGTGTCGATACGCAGTATTTT. The chain carries TRBV6-2 or TRBV6-3 and TRBJ2-3, with 13 nucleotides matching TRBD2. V lost 4 bases and J lost 6; bases outside the gene matches: 7. Per germline, CDR1 MNHEY and CDR2 SVGEGT. This CDR3 has 16 amino acids.

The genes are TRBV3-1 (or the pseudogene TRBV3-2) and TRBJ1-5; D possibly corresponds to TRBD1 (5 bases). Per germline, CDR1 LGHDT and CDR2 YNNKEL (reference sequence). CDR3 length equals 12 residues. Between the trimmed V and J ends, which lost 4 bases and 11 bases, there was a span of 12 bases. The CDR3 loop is CASSLHGGTQHF. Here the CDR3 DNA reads TGTGCCAGCAGCCTTCACGGGGGGACCCAGCATTTT.

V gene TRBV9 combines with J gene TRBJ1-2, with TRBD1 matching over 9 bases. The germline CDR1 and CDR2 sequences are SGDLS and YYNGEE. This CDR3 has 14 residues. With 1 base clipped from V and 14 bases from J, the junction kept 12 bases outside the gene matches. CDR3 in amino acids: CASSVSWGDRGSTF. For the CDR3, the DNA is TGTGCCAGCAGCGTATCTTGGGGAGACAGGGGGTCGACCTTC.

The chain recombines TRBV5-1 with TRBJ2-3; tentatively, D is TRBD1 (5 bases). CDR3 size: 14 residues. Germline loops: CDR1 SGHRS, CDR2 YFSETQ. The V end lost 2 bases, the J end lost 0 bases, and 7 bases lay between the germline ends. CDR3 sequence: CASSLGDSTDTQYF. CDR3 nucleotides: TGCGCCAGCAGCTTAGGGGATAGCACAGATACGCAGTATTTT.

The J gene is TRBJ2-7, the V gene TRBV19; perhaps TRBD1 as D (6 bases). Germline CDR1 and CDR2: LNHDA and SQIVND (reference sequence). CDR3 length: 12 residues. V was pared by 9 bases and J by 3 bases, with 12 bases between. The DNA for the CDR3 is TGTGCCAGCCTGGACAGTAACTACGAGCAGTACTTC. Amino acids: CASLDSNYEQYF.

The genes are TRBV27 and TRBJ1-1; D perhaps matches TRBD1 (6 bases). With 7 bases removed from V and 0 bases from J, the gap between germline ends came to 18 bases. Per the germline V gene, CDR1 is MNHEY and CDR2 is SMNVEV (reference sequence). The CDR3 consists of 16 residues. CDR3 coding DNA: TGTGCCAGCATCGGCGGGGGCAGGGGCCTGAACACTGAAGCTTTCTTT. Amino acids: CASIGGGRGLNTEAFF.

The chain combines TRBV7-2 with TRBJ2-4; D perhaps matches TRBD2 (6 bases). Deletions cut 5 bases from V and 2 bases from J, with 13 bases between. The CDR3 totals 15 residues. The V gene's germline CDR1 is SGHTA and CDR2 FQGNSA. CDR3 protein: CASSPLGGPKNIQYF. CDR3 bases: TGTGCCAGCAGCCCCCTGGGAGGTCCCAAAAACATTCAGTACTTC.

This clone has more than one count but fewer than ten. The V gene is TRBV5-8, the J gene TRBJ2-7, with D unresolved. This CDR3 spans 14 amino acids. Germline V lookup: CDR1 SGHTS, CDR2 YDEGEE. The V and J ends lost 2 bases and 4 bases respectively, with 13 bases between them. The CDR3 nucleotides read TGTGCCAGCAGCTTAACAACAGTGAGTTACGAGCAGTACTTC. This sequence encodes CASSLTTVSYEQYF.

For the CDR3, the DNA is TGTGCCAGCAGCTTTCAGGGGATTAATGAAAAACTGTTTTTT. This translates into CASSFQGINEKLFF. The chain combines TRBV11-2 with TRBJ1-4; a weak D match, TRBD1 (6 bases). The CDR3 consists of 14 residues. With 3 bases removed from V and 4 bases from J, the gap between germline ends came to 9 bases. Germline CDR1 reads SGHAT; CDR2 reads FQNNGV.

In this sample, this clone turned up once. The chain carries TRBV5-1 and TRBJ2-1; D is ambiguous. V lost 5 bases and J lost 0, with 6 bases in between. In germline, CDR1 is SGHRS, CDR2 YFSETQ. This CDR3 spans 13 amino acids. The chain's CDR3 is CASSRSSYNEQFF. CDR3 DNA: TGCGCCAGCAGTCGTAGCTCCTACAATGAGCAGTTCTTC.

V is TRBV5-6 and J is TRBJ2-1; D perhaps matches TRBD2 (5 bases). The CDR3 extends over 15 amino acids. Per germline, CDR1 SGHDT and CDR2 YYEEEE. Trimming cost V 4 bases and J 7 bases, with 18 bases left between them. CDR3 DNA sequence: TGTGCCAGCAGCACCCGGAGGATTGGTAGGAATGAGCAGTTCTTC. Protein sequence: CASSTRRIGRNEQFF. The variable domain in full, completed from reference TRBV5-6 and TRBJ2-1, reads DAGVTQSPTHLIKTRGQQVTLRCSPKSGHDTVSWYQQALGQGPQFIFQYYEEEERQRGNFPDRFSGHQFPNYSSELNVNALLLGDSALYLCASSTRRIGRNEQFFGPGTRLTVL.

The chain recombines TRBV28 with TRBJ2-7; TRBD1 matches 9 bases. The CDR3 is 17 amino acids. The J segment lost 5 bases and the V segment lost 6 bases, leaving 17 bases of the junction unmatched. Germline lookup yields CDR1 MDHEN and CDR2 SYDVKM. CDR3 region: CASSPSPGQGVKNEQYF. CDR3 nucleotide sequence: TGTGCCAGCAGCCCTTCCCCGGGACAGGGTGTGAAGAACGAGCAGTACTTC.

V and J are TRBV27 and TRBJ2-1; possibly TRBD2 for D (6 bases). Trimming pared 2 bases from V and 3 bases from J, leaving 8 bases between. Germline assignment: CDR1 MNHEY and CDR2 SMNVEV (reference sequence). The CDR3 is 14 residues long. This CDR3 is CASSLAGNYNEQFF. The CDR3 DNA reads TGTGCCAGCAGTTTAGCGGGAAACTACAATGAGCAGTTCTTC.

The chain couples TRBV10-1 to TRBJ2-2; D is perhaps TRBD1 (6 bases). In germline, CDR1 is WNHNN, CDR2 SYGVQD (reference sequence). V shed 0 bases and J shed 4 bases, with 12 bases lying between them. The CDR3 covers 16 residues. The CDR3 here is CASSESPQGSTGELFF. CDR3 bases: TGCGCCAGCAGTGAGTCGCCACAGGGTAGCACCGGGGAGCTGTTTTTT.